The 10 T cell receptor beta chains below come from one sample, sequenced in a study of radiotherapy plus CTLA-4 blockade in lung cancer. TCRdb's copy holds only in-frame clones and misses some; the assay was immunoSEQ multiplex PCR. The table lists about 98,000 clones, roughly four fifths of them singletons. The input for sequencing was peripheral blood, taken from a patient treated with radiotherapy plus ipilimumab. The receptors stem from a human donor with non-small cell lung cancer who had a partial response to radiotherapy plus ipilimumab.

This sequence joins TRBV5-1 and TRBJ1-1; 8 nucleotides match TRBD1. The CDR3 is 12 residues long. V trimming: 4 bases; J trimming: 12 bases; junction bases outside the gene matches: 8. Germline V lookup: CDR1 SGHRS, CDR2 YFSETQ. CDR3 bases: TGCGCCAGCAGCGGGAACCGGGACAGGACTTTCTTT. Protein: CASSGNRDRTFF.

The chain employs TRBV28 and TRBJ2-5; 11 bases agree with TRBD1. Per the germline V gene, CDR1 is MDHEN and CDR2 is SYDVKM. This CDR3 comprises 18 residues. J gave up 0 bases and V 4 bases, and 10 bases lay outside the gene matches. The CDR3 sequence is CASSSPGDRGMYQETQYF. CDR3 bases: TGTGCCAGCAGTTCCCCTGGGGACAGGGGGATGTACCAAGAGACCCAGTACTTC.

The CDR3: CASRQPVYDTQYF. The CDR3 nucleotides read TGTGCCAGCCGACAACCGGTATATGATACGCAGTATTTT. V is TRBV2 and J is TRBJ2-3; D remains ambiguous. Trimming took off 8 bases at V and 6 bases at J, with 15 bases between the two ends. Germline assignment: CDR1 SNHLY and CDR2 FYNNEI. The CDR3 covers 13 residues. Full variable domain (rest looked up from reference TRBV2 and TRBJ2-3): EPEVTQTPSHQVTQMGQEVILRCVPISNHLYFYWYRQILGQKVEFLVSFYNNEISEKSEIFDDQFSVERPDGSNFTLKIRSTKLEDSAMYFCASRQPVYDTQYFGPGTRLTVL.

The genes are TRBV9 and TRBJ1-5; the D is unclear. CDR1 is SGDLS, CDR2 YYNGEE, per germline. The CDR3 is made up of 16 amino acids. Trimming stripped 0 bases from V and 7 bases from J, with 17 bases between. In nucleotides, the CDR3 is TGTGCCAGCAGCGTAGATCCTTCACCTTCAGGACAGCCCCAGCATTTT. This gives the protein CASSVDPSPSGQPQHF.

Worth noting for this clone: At one boundary the junction diverges from the germline segment, which might be a read error. The rearrangement joins TRBV5-8 to TRBJ1-2, with D perhaps TRBD1 (5 bases). This CDR3 contains 13 residues. Germline V CDR1 and CDR2: SGHTS, YDEGEE. The CDR3 reads CASSLEAGRDRYF. The CDR3 DNA is TGTGCCAGCAGCTTGGAGGCAGGGAGGGACCGTTACTTC.

This clone was seen a single time. The J gene is TRBJ1-1, the V gene TRBV5-1; 8 bases align to TRBD1. Germline CDR1 and CDR2: SGHRS and YFSETQ. This CDR3 spans 13 amino acids. V lost 3 bases and J lost 5; bases outside the gene matches: 3. The CDR3 here is CASSSTGVTEAFF. CDR3 sequence (DNA): TGCGCCAGCAGCTCGACAGGGGTTACTGAAGCTTTCTTT.

The J gene is TRBJ1-2, the V gene TRBV5-1; 7 positions match TRBD1. The CDR3 is 12 residues long. After removal of 4 bases from V and 13 bases from J, the junction contained 10 bases not matched to a gene. CDR1 is SGHRS, CDR2 YFSETQ, per germline. The CDR3: CASSDPGQARTF. CDR3 in DNA: TGCGCCAGCAGCGACCCCGGACAGGCCCGCACCTTC.

The gene calls are TRBV6-6 and TRBJ2-1; D remains unclear. This CDR3 spans 15 amino acids. The germline V gene encodes CDR1 MNHNY and CDR2 SVGAGI (reference sequence). V lost 6 bases to trimming and J lost 10 bases, with 22 bases between them. The CDR3 is CASSRPPGRDGEQFF. The CDR3 DNA is TGTGCCAGCAGCCGCCCGCCGGGTCGAGACGGGGAGCAGTTCTTC.

CDR3 sequence: CASSLPGRANTGELFF. The CDR3 DNA is TGTGCCAGCAGCTTACCGGGGAGGGCGAACACCGGGGAGCTGTTTTTT. The rearrangement joins TRBV7-9 to TRBJ2-2, with TRBD2 identical over 7 bases. The germline V gene encodes CDR1 SEHNR and CDR2 FQNEAQ (reference sequence). With V trimmed by 2 bases and J by 0 bases, 3 bases remained unmatched. This CDR3 has 16 amino acids.

The J gene is TRBJ2-7, the V gene TRBV6-6; D not certain. CDR3 length: 14 amino acids. Looked up from germline, CDR1 is MNHNY and CDR2 is SVGAGI (reference sequence). Trimming removed 4 bases at V and 2 bases at J, with 12 bases between. The CDR3 is CASSSTAFAYEQYF. CDR3 DNA: TGTGCCAGCAGTTCCACAGCATTCGCCTACGAGCAGTACTTC.